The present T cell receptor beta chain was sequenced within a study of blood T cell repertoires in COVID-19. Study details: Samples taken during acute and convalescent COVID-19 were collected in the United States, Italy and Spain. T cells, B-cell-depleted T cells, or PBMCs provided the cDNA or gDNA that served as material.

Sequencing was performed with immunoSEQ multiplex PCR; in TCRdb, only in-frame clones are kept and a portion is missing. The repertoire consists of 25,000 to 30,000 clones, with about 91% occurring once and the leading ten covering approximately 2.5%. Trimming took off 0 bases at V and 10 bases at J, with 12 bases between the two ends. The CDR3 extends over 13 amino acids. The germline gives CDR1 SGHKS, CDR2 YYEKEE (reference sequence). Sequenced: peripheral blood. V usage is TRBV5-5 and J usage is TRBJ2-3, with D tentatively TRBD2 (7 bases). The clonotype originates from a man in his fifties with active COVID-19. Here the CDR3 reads CASSLAGEGAQYF. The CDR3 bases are TGTGCCAGCAGCTTGGCGGGGGAGGGGGCGCAGTATTTT. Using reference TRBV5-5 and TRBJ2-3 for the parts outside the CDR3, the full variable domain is DAGVTQSPTHLIKTRGQQVTLRCSPISGHKSVSWYQQVLGQGPQFIFQYYEKEERGRGNFPDRFSARQFPNYSSELNVNALLLGDSALYLCASSLAGEGAQYFGPGTRLTVL.